This T cell receptor beta chain comes out of a study of blood T cell repertoires in COVID-19. Study details: Some COVID-19 samples were acute and others convalescent; all came from the United States, Italy and Spain. Sample material is recorded as cDNA or gDNA derived from T cells, B-cell-depleted T cells, or PBMCs.

Germline assignment: CDR1 SEHNR and CDR2 FQNEAQ (reference sequence). With 0 bases removed from V and 7 bases from J, the gap between germline ends came to 15 bases. This CDR3 is built from 16 residues. The authors' processing: Quantification of nucleated cells was approximated via reference gene primer amplification. Using immunoSEQ multiplex PCR, the repertoire was profiled, and TCRdb retains in-frame clones only, with some absent. The V and J calls and clone size are taken from that table; D and trimming were inferred from the DNA. The table has 95,000 to 150,000 clones, approximately 86% seen once.

The sample comprised peripheral blood. This rearrangement joins TRBV7-9 to TRBJ1-4; tentatively, D is TRBD1 (5 bases). The sequence was obtained from a woman aged 45-60 years with active or convalescent COVID-19. In DNA, the CDR3 is TGTGCCAGCAGCTTAGCGGATCCAGGGCAGGGTGAAAAACTGTTTTTT. This encodes CASSLADPGQGEKLFF.